Following are 8 T cell receptor beta chains from one sample sequenced in a study of long-term antiretroviral therapy in people with HIV. It was version v3.0 of the immunoSEQ assay that was run at survey level. Sequencing used immunoSEQ multiplex PCR; TCRdb keeps in-frame clones, though not all of them. The profile covers 25,000 to 35,000 clones, with roughly 96% appearing a single time and 6.5% to 10% taken by the ten largest. The specimen comprised unsorted PBMCs, sampled 6 to 6.5 years after starting antiretroviral therapy. These receptors originate from a man aged 25 to 40 with HIV.

The chain is built from TRBV7-2 and TRBJ1-6; the match to TRBD1 covers 7 bases. Trimming took 4 bases from V and 4 from J; bases not matched to a gene: 4. There are 15 residues in the CDR3. The V gene's germline CDR1 is SGHTA and CDR2 FQGNSA. CDR3 DNA sequence: TGTGCCAGCAGCTCCCGGACAGGATATAATTCACCCCTCCACTTT. The encoded protein is CASSSRTGYNSPLHF.

The chain is built from TRBV2 and TRBJ2-5; D is unresolved. V was trimmed by 8 bases and J by 5 bases, leaving 21 bases between them. The CDR3 has 15 residues. CDR1 is SNHLY, CDR2 FYNNEI, per germline. The CDR3 nucleotides read TGTGCCAGCCCCCCGGTGGAAAGGTCCCGGGAGACCCAGTACTTC. This encodes CASPPVERSRETQYF. Using reference TRBV2 and TRBJ2-5 for the parts outside the CDR3, the full variable domain is EPEVTQTPSHQVTQMGQEVILRCVPISNHLYFYWYRQILGQKVEFLVSFYNNEISEKSEIFDDQFSVERPDGSNFTLKIRSTKLEDSAMYFCASPPVERSRETQYFGPGTRLLVL.

The rearrangement joins TRBV13 to TRBJ1-3; perhaps TRBD1 as D (6 bases). This CDR3 is 15 amino acids long. Between the trimmed V and J ends, which lost 3 bases and 0 bases, there was a span of 9 bases. The germline V gene encodes CDR1 PRHDT and CDR2 FYEKMQ (reference sequence). The CDR3 nucleotides read TGTGCCAGCAGCTTTGGACAGAACTCTGGAAACACCATATATTTT. Its translation: CASSFGQNSGNTIYF.

The V gene is TRBV11-2, the J gene TRBJ2-7, with 10 positions matching TRBD1. The CDR3 is 16 amino acids. J lost 2 bases, V lost 2 bases, and 6 bases had no gene match. CDR1 and CDR2 (germline): SGHAT, FQNNGV. This chain's CDR3 is CASSLRQGASAYEQYF. The CDR3 bases are TGTGCCAGCAGCTTAAGACAGGGGGCTTCTGCCTACGAGCAGTACTTC.

The chain is built from TRBV4-3 and TRBJ2-4; D perhaps matches TRBD1 (5 bases). V dropped 1 base and J dropped 0 bases, with 7 bases sitting between them. CDR3 length equals 15 residues. Germline V gene lookup returns CDR1 LGHNA and CDR2 YSLEER. The CDR3 is CASSQVGVAKNIQYF. In DNA form, the CDR3 reads TGCGCCAGCAGCCAAGTAGGGGTAGCCAAAAACATTCAGTACTTC.

The chain recombines TRBV7-2 with TRBJ1-4; 10 positions match TRBD1. The J segment lost 6 bases and the V segment lost 5 bases, leaving 3 bases of the junction unmatched. Germline CDR1 is SGHTA and CDR2 is FQGNSA. This CDR3 is 14 amino acids long. CDR3 loop: CASSLDRGDEKLFF. CDR3 sequence (DNA): TGTGCCAGCAGCCTGGACAGGGGGGATGAAAAACTGTTTTTT. The full variable domain, with the rest looked up from reference TRBV7-2 and TRBJ1-4, is GAGVSQSPSNKVTEKGKDVELRCDPISGHTALYWYRQSLGQGLEFLIYFQGNSAPDKSGLPSDRFSAERTGGSVSTLTIQRTQQEDSAVYLCASSLDRGDEKLFFGSGTQLSVL.

The chain combines TRBV29-1 with TRBJ2-7; the match to TRBD1 covers 9 bases. Per the germline V gene, CDR1 is SQVTM and CDR2 is ANQGSEA. V dropped 4 bases and J dropped 3; count of bases not matched to a gene: 4. The CDR3 contains 13 residues. This chain's CDR3 is CSVAGQGFYEQYF. The DNA for the CDR3 is TGCAGCGTTGCGGGACAGGGTTTCTACGAGCAGTACTTC.

V usage is TRBV7-2 and J usage is TRBJ2-7; 9 positions agree with TRBD2. CDR3 size: 16 residues. Germline loops: CDR1 SGHTA, CDR2 FQGNSA. J was trimmed by 9 bases and V by 3 bases; bases with no gene match: 15. The DNA of the CDR3 is TGTGCCAGCAGCTTTGGCGGGGGGGCCCCTCGCAGCGGGCAGTACTTC. Its translation is CASSFGGGAPRSGQYF. Filled out from reference TRBV7-2 and TRBJ2-7, the complete variable domain reads GAGVSQSPSNKVTEKGKDVELRCDPISGHTALYWYRQSLGQGLEFLIYFQGNSAPDKSGLPSDRFSAERTGGSVSTLTIQRTQQEDSAVYLCASSFGGGAPRSGQYFGPGTRLTVT.